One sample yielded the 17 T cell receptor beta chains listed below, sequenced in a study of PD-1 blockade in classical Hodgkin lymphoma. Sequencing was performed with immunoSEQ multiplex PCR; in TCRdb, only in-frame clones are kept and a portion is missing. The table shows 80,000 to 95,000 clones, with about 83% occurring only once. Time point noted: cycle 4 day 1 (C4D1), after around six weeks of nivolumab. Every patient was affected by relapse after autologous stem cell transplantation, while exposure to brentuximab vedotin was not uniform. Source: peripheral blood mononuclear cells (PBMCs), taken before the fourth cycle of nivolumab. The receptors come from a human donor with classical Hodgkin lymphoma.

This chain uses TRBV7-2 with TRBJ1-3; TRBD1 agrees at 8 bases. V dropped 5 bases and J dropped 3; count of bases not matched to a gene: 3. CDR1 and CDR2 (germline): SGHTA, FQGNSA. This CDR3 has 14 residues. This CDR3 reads CASSRGQGGNTIYF. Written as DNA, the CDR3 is TGTGCCAGCAGCCGTGGACAGGGTGGAAACACCATATATTTT.

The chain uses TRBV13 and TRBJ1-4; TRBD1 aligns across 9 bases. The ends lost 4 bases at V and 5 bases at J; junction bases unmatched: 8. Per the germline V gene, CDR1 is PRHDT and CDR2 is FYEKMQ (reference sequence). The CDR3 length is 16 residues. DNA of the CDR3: TGTGCCAGCAGCTCCACCGACAGGGGGATCAATGAAAAACTGTTTTTT. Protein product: CASSSTDRGINEKLFF. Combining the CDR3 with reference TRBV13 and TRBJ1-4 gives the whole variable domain AAGVIQSPRHLIKEKRETATLKCYPIPRHDTVYWYQQGPGQDPQFLISFYEKMQSDKGSIPDRFSAQQFSDYHSELNMSSLELGDSALYFCASSSTDRGINEKLFFGSGTQLSVL.

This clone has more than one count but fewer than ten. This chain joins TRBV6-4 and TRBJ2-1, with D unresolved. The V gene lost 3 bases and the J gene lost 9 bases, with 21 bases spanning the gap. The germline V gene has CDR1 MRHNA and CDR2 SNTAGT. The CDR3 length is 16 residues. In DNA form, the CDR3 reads TGTGCCAGCAGTGATGCCCCGACGCTTTCCTGGGGTGAGCAGTTCTTC. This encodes CASSDAPTLSWGEQFF.

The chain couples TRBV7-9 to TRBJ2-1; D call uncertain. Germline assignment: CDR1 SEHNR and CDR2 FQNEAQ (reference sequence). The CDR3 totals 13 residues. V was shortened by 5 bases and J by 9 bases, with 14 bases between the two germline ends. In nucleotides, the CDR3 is TGTGCCAGCAGCCAACCTGCTAGTACTGAGCAGTTCTTC. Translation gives CASSQPASTEQFF. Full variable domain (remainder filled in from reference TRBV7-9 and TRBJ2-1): DTGVSQNPRHKITKRGQNVTFRCDPISEHNRLYWYRQTLGQGPEFLTYFQNEAQLEKSRLLSDRFSAERPKGSFSTLEIQRTEQGDSAMYLCASSQPASTEQFFGPGTRLTVL.

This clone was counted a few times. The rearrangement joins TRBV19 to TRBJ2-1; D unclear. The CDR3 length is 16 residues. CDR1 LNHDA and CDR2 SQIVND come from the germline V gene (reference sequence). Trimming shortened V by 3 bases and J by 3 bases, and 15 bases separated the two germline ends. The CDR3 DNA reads TGTGCCAGTAGTATGGCTAGGGTGAGTGACTACAATGAGCAGTTCTTC. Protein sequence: CASSMARVSDYNEQFF.

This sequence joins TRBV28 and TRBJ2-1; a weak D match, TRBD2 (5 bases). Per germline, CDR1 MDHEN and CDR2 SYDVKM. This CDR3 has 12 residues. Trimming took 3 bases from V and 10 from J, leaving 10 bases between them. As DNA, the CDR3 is TGTGCCAGCAGTTTGGTAGCGAGCGAGCAGTTCTTC. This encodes CASSLVASEQFF.

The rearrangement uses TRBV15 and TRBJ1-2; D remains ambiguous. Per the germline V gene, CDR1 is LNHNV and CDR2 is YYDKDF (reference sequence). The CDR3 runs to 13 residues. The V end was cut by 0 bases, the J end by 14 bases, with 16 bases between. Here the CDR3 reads CATSRDPSGMGTF. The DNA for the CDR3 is TGTGCCACCAGCAGAGATCCCTCAGGCATGGGGACCTTC.

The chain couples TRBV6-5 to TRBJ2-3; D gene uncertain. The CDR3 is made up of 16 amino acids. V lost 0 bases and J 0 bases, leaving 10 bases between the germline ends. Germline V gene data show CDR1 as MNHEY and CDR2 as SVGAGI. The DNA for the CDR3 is TGTGCCAGCAGTTACTCCGGGTGGACGAGCACAGATACGCAGTATTTT. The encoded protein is CASSYSGWTSTDTQYF.

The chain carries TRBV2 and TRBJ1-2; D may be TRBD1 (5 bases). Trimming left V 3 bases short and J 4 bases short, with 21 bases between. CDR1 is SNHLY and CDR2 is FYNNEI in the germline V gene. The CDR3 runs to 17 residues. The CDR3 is CASSEVGGAAGPYGYTF. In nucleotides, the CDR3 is TGTGCCAGCAGTGAGGTCGGTGGGGCAGCTGGCCCCTATGGCTACACCTTC.

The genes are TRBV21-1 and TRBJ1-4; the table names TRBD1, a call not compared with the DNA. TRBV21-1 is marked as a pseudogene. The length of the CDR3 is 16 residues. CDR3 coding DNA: TGTGCCAGCAGCAAAACTCCTACAGGGGTTGAGGAAAAACTGTTTTTT. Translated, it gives CASSKTPTGVEEKLFF.

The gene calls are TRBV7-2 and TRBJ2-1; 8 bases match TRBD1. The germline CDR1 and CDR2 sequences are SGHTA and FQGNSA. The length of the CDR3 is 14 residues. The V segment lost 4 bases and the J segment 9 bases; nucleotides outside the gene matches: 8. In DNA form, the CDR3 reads TGTGCCAGCAGCTATAGGACAGGGACCGGTGAGCAGTTCTTC. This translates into CASSYRTGTGEQFF.

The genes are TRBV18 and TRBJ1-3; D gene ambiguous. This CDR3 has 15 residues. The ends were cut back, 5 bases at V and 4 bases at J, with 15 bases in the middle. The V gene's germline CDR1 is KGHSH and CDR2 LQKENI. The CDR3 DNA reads TGTGCCAGCTCAGCGGACTCTCTCGGCGGAAACACCATATATTTT. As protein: CASSADSLGGNTIYF. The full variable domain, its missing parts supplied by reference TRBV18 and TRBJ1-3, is NAGVMQNPRHLVRRRGQEARLRCSPMKGHSHVYWYRQLPEEGLKFMVYLQKENIIDESGMPKERFSAEFPKEGPSILRIQQVVRGDSAAYFCASSADSLGGNTIYFGEGSWLTVV.

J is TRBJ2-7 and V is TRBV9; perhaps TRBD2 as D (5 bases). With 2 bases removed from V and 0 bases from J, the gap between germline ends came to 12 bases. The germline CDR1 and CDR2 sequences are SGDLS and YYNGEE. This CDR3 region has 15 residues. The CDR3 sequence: CASSVDGISSYEQYF. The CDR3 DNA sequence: TGTGCCAGCAGCGTCGACGGGATAAGCTCCTACGAGCAGTACTTC.

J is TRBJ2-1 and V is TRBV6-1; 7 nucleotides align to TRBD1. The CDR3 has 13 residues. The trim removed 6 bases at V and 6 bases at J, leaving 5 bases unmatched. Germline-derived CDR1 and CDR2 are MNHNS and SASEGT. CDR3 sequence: CASSLDRFNEQFF. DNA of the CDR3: TGTGCCAGCAGCCTGGACAGGTTCAATGAGCAGTTCTTC.

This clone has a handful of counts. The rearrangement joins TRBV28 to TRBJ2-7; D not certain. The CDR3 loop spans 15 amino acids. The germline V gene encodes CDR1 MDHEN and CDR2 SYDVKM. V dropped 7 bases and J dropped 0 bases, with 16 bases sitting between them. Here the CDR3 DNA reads TGTGCCAGCACCAGAGACGGGCAATCCTCCTACGAGCAGTACTTC. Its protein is CASTRDGQSSYEQYF.

The CDR3 loop is CASSLVGGTGREQYF. The CDR3, as DNA: TGTGCCAGCAGCTTAGTGGGTGGGACAGGTAGGGAGCAGTACTTC. The chain is built from TRBV7-8 and TRBJ2-7; 8 positions match TRBD1. V trimming: 1 base; J trimming: 7 bases; junction bases outside the gene matches: 9. The CDR3 consists of 15 residues. Germline assignment: CDR1 SGHVS and CDR2 FQNEAQ.

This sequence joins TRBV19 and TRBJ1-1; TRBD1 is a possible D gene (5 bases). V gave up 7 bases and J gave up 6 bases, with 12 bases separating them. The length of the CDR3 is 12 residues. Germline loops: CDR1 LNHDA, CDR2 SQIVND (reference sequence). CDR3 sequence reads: CASTSGYSEAFF. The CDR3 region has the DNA TGTGCCAGTACCTCAGGGTATTCTGAAGCTTTCTTT.